Sequencing of this TCR beta chain was carried out in a study of shared clonotypes between healthy human individuals. Measured with immunoSEQ multiplex PCR; TCRdb has only the in-frame clones, and not every one. Among 450,000 to 500,000 clones listed, 81% were seen once. Germline assignment: CDR1 SNHLY and CDR2 FYNNEI. The CDR3 extends over 11 amino acids. The ends were cut back, 8 bases at V and 5 bases at J, with 10 bases in the middle. This clone was recorded only once. This receptor was obtained from a woman aged 40 to 55 in good health. Some clones in this sample may be carry-over from other donors' samples. The chain carries TRBV2 and TRBJ2-7, with D hard to call. Sequenced input: PBMCs. The CDR3, as DNA: TGTGCCAGCGGGCTTTCCCACGAGCAGTACTTC. Its translation is CASGLSHEQYF. Combining the CDR3 with reference TRBV2 and TRBJ2-7 gives the whole variable domain EPEVTQTPSHQVTQMGQEVILRCVPISNHLYFYWYRQILGQKVEFLVSFYNNEISEKSEIFDDQFSVERPDGSNFTLKIRSTKLEDSAMYFCASGLSHEQYFGPGTRLTVT.